Listed below are T cell receptor beta chains from one sample, sequenced in a study of response to subunit inactivated influenza vaccine. TCRdb used MiXCR to reprocess the RT-PCR reads, holding one entry per CDR3 protein. In the table there are some 850,000 distinct CDR3 sequences, less than 20% of which are singletons. The sample here was PBMCs from blood, taken 5 to 6 days after vaccination. The source of these receptors is a man in his fifties who received an inactivated influenza vaccine. Each CDR3 is given with its conserved first and last residue. D genes are given only for firm matches.

D	V	J	CDR3
TRBD1	TRBV4-1	TRBJ2-7	CASSQIQGARYEQYF
TRBD1	TRBV20-1	TRBJ1-1	CSAYRQGASNTEAFF
NA	TRBV4-3	TRBJ1-1	CASSQDWTGRMNTEAFF
NA	TRBV6-6	TRBJ2-7	CASSYDDGYEQYF
NA	TRBV27	TRBJ2-2	CASSLSAQTFEVAGELFF
TRBD2	TRBV20-1	TRBJ2-1	CSAGGGLAYNEQFF
NA	TRBV6-1	TRBJ2-5	CASRRHTPMGETQYF
NA	TRBV29-1	TRBJ2-3	CSVGTRVSTDTQYF
NA	TRBV6-1	TRBJ1-4	CASRDSGSSNEKLFF
TRBD2	TRBV6-5	TRBJ2-7	CASSFLGGGRGGEQYF
NA	TRBV25-1	TRBJ1-2	CASSEWTGGYGYTF
TRBD1	TRBV12-3/TRBV12-4	TRBJ1-1	CASRTYRGPEAFF
NA	TRBV20-1	TRBJ1-1	CSANSLMNTEAFF
TRBD2	TRBV18	TRBJ2-1	CASSLRASGDHNEQFF
NA	TRBV24-1	TRBJ2-3	CATSTYRATDTQYF
NA	TRBV4-3	TRBJ2-1	CASSQDPGNYNEQFF
NA	TRBV20-1	TRBJ2-3	CSARVGQPRDTQYF
TRBD2	TRBV7-3	TRBJ2-2	CASSLTPTVSGTNTGELFF
TRBD1	TRBV10-3	TRBJ2-7	CATLSTGTGGGEQYF
TRBD2	TRBV5-1	TRBJ2-2	CASSLDPGGAATGELFF
NA	TRBV12-3/TRBV12-4	TRBJ1-4	CASSPGSLLAF
NA	TRBV10-3	TRBJ2-3	CAISEMVGARGDTQYF
NA	TRBV6-2/TRBV6-3	TRBJ2-7	CAQTRDHYEQYF
TRBD2	TRBV9	TRBJ2-3	CASSGQREEGTDTQYF
NA	TRBV11-1	TRBJ2-6	CASSLVLLSGNTGANVLTF
TRBD2	TRBV7-2	TRBJ2-7	CASSGLGGRAPYEQYF
NA	TRBV10-3	TRBJ2-3	CAISAGRESTDTQYF
NA	TRBV10-2	TRBJ2-1	CASSEVRGEQFF
NA	TRBV4-3	TRBJ1-1	CASSQDFLSVPKKNTEAFF
NA	TRBV28	TRBJ2-1	CASSVSATYNEQFF
NA	TRBV20-1	TRBJ2-1	CSPGEQFF
TRBD1	TRBV2	TRBJ2-7	CASGLDRGTYEQYF
TRBD1	TRBV4-3	TRBJ1-3	CASSQESQGIGNTIYF
TRBD1	TRBV12-3/TRBV12-4	TRBJ2-5	CASSSNRGHRETQYF
TRBD1	TRBV20-1	TRBJ1-5	CSARVAGGPYSNQPQHF
NA	TRBV20-1	TRBJ1-5	CSARDMAGRSNQPQHF
NA	TRBV15	TRBJ2-5	CATSRKYDSQETQYF
NA	TRBV12-3/TRBV12-4	TRBJ1-1	CASSPYEGGNTEAFF
TRBD1	TRBV7-3	TRBJ2-3	CASSMTGSGSDTQYF
NA	TRBV7-9	TRBJ2-1	CASSQWAGSNEQFF
NA	TRBV12-3/TRBV12-4	TRBJ1-2	CASKPQGSGYTF
TRBD2	TRBV30	TRBJ2-1	CAWRLGTSGGYNEQFF
TRBD1	TRBV2	TRBJ1-2	CASSDVLGGSYGYTF
NA	TRBV5-1	TRBJ1-2	CASSPAPGNQYGYTF
NA	TRBV29-1	TRBJ2-7	CSVLISSYEQYF
TRBD1	TRBV9	TRBJ2-2	CASSKTGTERGGELFF